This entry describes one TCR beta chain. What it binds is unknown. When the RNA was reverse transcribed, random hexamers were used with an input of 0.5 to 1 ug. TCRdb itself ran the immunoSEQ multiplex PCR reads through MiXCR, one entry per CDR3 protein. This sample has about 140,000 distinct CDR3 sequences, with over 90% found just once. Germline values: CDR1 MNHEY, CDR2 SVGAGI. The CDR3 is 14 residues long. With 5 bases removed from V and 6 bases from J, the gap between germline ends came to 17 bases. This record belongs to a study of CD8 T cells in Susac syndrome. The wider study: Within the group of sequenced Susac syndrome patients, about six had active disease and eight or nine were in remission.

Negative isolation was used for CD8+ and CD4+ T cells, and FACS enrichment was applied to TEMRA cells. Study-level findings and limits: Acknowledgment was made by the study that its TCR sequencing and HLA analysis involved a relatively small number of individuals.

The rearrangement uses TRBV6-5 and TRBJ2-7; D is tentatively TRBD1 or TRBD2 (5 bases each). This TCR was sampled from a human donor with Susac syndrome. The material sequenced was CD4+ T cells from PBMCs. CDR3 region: CASSQIAGTAEQYF. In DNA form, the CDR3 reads TGTGCCAGCAGTCAAATTGCCGGGACCGCCGAGCAGTACTTC.